The 3 T cell receptor beta chains listed next were all sequenced from one sample in a study of blood T cell repertoires in COVID-19. Assay: immunoSEQ multiplex PCR; the TCRdb copy retains only in-frame clones and omits some. The sample consists of about 170,000 clones, approximately 83% of them appearing once. Sequencing was carried out using peripheral blood. These receptors were obtained from a man aged 65 to 85 with active or convalescent COVID-19.

This rearrangement joins TRBV20-1 to TRBJ2-5; D unresolved. This CDR3 region has 11 residues. CDR1 is DFQATT and CDR2 is SNEGSKA in the germline V gene (reference sequence). Trimming removed 6 bases from V and 7 bases from J, with 12 bases in between. This CDR3 reads CSAPVSATQYF. DNA for the CDR3: TGCAGTGCCCCAGTGAGCGCGACCCAGTACTTC.

Concerning this clone itself: The junction and the germline gene differ at one end; a read error may be behind it. The chain employs TRBV7-2 and TRBJ2-1, with D possibly being TRBD2 (6 bases). Germline V CDR1 and CDR2: SGHTA, FQGNSA. The CDR3 is made up of 15 amino acids. In DNA, the CDR3 is TGTGCCAGCAGTTTAGTCGGAATTCGGGGGAATGAGCAGTTCTTC. It encodes CASSLVGIRGNEQFF.

This chain joins TRBV27 and TRBJ2-7, with 8 bases matching TRBD2. The CDR3 is 14 residues long. Unmatched junction bases numbered 9, after V lost 8 bases and J lost 3 bases. Germline-derived CDR1 and CDR2 are MNHEY and SMNVEV (reference sequence). CDR3 region: CASAWRGANYEQYF. Here the CDR3 DNA reads TGTGCCAGCGCCTGGCGGGGGGCGAACTACGAGCAGTACTTC.